These T cell receptor beta chains were read from a single sample in a study of CD8+ T cells in alopecia areata. Measured with immunoSEQ multiplex PCR; TCRdb has only the in-frame clones, and not every one. The repertoire holds tens of thousands of clones, with 96% as singletons. The sample here was CD8+ T cells sorted from blood, taken at week 0. The receptors were gathered from a human donor with alopecia areata. Each CDR3 is given with its conserved first and last residue. D genes are given only for firm matches. A clone size is listed for some rows: how often the clone was seen (once, few, many), or a class if it is expanded.

clone_size	d_call	v_call	j_call	cdr3_nt	cdr3_aa
-	TRBD1	TRBV30	TRBJ2-5	TGTGCCTGGAGTATCACAGGGGGCGCGGAGACCCAGTACTTC	CAWSITGGAETQYF
-	-	TRBV5-1	TRBJ2-1	TGCGCCAGCAGCTGGGGGGGCGAGCAGTTCTTC	CASSWGGEQFF
-	TRBD1	TRBV7-9	TRBJ2-5	TGTGCCAGCAGCTCTACCGACAGGGGCATAAGGGAGACCCAGTACTTC	CASSSTDRGIRETQYF
medium-sized	-	TRBV4-2	TRBJ2-1	TGTGCCAGCAGGGTAGCCGGGGGTACCTACAATGAGCAGTTCTTC	CASRVAGGTYNEQFF
-	-	TRBV5-6	TRBJ2-7	TGTGCCAGCAGCTTGGGAGGGGCCGAGCAGTACTTC	CASSLGGAEQYF
-	-	TRBV23-1	TRBJ2-7	TGCGCCAGCAGTCAAGTTTTCCACACTACGATCCTCTCCTACGAGCAGTACTTC	CASSQVFHTTILSYEQYF
-	-	TRBV2	TRBJ2-3	TGTGCCAGCGTTGGAGAAATAAACACAGATACGCAGTATTTT	CASVGEINTDTQYF
-	TRBD1	TRBV7-9	TRBJ2-5	TGTGCCAGCAGCTTAGTCGACCGGGACAGGGGGCGAGAGACCCAGTACTTC	CASSLVDRDRGRETQYF
-	-	TRBV29-1	TRBJ2-1	TGCAGCGTGCCTTGGGGGGCATCCTACAATGAGCAGTTCTTC	CSVPWGASYNEQFF
-	TRBD2	TRBV7-2	TRBJ2-7	TGTGCCAGCAGACCCTCGGGCGGGGGGACGTACGAGCAGTACTTC	CASRPSGGGTYEQYF
-	TRBD2	TRBV5-6	TRBJ2-7	TGTGCCAGCAGCTTCACACTGGGACTAGCGGGGGGAGGTGACGAGCAGTACTTC	CASSFTLGLAGGGDEQYF
few	-	TRBV7-9	TRBJ2-7	TGTGCCAGCAGCTTAAACGGGGGGCCCGGAAGCGAGCAGTACTTC	CASSLNGGPGSEQYF
-	-	TRBV30	TRBJ1-1	TGTGCCTGGAGTGTAGCCCCGACCACTGAAGCTTTCTTT	CAWSVAPTTEAFF
-	-	TRBV5-1	TRBJ2-1	TGCGCCAGCAGCTTAGGGCAGGGTCAGTTCTTC	CASSLGQGQFF
-	TRBD2	TRBV11-3	TRBJ2-7	TGTGCCAGCAGCTTAGATCGCACTAGCGGGGAGACCTACGAGCAGTACTTC	CASSLDRTSGETYEQYF
-	-	TRBV4-2	TRBJ2-1	TGTGCCAGCAGCCAACGTGGACCTGAGCAGTTCTTC	CASSQRGPEQFF
-	-	TRBV6-5	TRBJ2-2	TGTGCCAGCAGTTACTCGGGGATAAACAGCGGGGAGCTGTTTTTT	CASSYSGINSGELFF
-	TRBD2	TRBV6-5	TRBJ2-1	TGTGCCAGTCAGGCGGGGGTCTACAATGAGCAGTTCTTC	CASQAGVYNEQFF
-	-	TRBV6-5	TRBJ2-3	TGTGCCAGCGACACCTTCTCTAGCACAGATACGCAGTATTTT	CASDTFSSTDTQYF
-	-	TRBV7-9	TRBJ1-2	TGTGCCAGCAGCTTAGGTAGCACTAACTATGGCTACACCTTC	CASSLGSTNYGYTF
-	TRBD2	TRBV4-2	TRBJ2-5	TGTGCCAGCAGCCGATCTAGCGGGGAGCAAGAGACCCAGTACTTC	CASSRSSGEQETQYF
once	-	TRBV30	TRBJ1-6	TGTGCCTGTAGGAAGGGGCCTACCTTTAATTCACCCCTCCACTTT	CACRKGPTFNSPLHF
-	-	TRBV2	TRBJ2-4	TGTGCCAGCAGTGAGGGGGTTAACTATCCCAAAAACATTCAGTACTTC	CASSEGVNYPKNIQYF
once	-	TRBV4-1	TRBJ2-3	TGCGCCAGCAGCCAAGATCTAGATAGGGATACGCAGTATTTT	CASSQDLDRDTQYF
-	-	TRBV6-1	TRBJ2-7	TGTGCCAGCAGTGTAACAGGGTACGAGCAGTACTTC	CASSVTGYEQYF